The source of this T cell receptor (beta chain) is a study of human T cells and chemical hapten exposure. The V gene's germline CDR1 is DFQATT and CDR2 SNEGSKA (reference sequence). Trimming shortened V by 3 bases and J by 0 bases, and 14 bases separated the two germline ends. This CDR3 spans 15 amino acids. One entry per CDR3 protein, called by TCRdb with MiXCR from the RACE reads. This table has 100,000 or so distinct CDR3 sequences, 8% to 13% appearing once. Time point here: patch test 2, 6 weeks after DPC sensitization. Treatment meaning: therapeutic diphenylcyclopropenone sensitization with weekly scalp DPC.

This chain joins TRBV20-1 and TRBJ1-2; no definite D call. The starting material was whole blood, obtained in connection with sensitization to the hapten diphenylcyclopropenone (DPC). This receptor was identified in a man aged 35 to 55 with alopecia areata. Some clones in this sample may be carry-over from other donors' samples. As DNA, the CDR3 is TGCAGTGCTAGGGGGATTTCCGGGACTAACTATGGCTACACCTTC. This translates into CSARGISGTNYGYTF.